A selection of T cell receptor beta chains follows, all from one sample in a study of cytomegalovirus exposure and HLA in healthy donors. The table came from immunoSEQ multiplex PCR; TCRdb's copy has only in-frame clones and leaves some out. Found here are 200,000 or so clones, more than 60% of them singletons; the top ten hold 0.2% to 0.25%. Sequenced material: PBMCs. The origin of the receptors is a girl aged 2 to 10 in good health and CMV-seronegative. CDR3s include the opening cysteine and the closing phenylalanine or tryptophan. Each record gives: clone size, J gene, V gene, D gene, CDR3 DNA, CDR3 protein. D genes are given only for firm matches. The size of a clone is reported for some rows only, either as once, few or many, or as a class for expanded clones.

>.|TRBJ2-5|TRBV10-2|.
TGCGCCAGCAGTGTGACTAGTGCGAGGGAGACCCAGTACTTC
CASSVTSARETQYF
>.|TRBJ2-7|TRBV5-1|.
TGCGCCAGCAGCGAAGGGACACTCTCGGGGACCTACGAGCAGTACTTC
CASSEGTLSGTYEQYF
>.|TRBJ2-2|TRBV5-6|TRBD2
TGTGCCAGCAGCTTGGTGACTAGCGGGCCGAACACCGGGGAGCTGTTTTTT
CASSLVTSGPNTGELFF
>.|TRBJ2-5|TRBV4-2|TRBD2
TGTGCCAGCAGCCAAGGGGGGGCTAGCGGGGGGGCAGAGACCCAGTACTTC
CASSQGGASGGAETQYF
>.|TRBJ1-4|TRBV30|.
TGTGCCTGGATGAGCTTTGAAAAACTGTTTTTT
CAWMSFEKLFF
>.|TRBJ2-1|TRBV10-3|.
TGTGCCATCAGTGAGTCGAGAGAAAGTTACAATGAGCAGTTCTTC
CAISESRESYNEQFF
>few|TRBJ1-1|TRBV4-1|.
TGCGCCAGCAGCCAAGGTCCAGACAGAAACACTGAAGCTTTCTTT
CASSQGPDRNTEAFF
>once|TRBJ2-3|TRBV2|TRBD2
TGTGCCAGCAAAGCGCTACCCGGCGGGGGATCAGATACGCAGTATTTT
CASKALPGGGSDTQYF
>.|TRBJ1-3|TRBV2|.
TGTGCCAGCAGTGAAGTGATCGGGACTTCCGCTGGAAACACCATATATTTT
CASSEVIGTSAGNTIYF
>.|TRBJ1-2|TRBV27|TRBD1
TGTGCCAGCAGTTCGGGACAGAACTATGGCTACACCTTC
CASSSGQNYGYTF
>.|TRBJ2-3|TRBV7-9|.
TGTGCCAGCAGCTTAGCGCTTTGGCAGGGATTAGATACGCAGTATTTT
CASSLALWQGLDTQYF
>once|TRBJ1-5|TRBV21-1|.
TGTGCCAGCAGCAAAGGTACCGCAGGGGCAAGAGAGGATCAGCCCCAGCATTTT
CASSKGTAGAREDQPQHF
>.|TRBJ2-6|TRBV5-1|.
TGCGCCAGCAGCTTGGTAGCACGCAGCTCTGGGGCCAACGTCCTGACTTTC
CASSLVARSSGANVLTF
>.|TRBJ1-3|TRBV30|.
TGTGCCTGGACGGGAGTTTCTGGAAACACCATATATTTT
CAWTGVSGNTIYF
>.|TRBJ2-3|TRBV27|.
TGTGCCAGCACATACGGGTACGGGAGCACAGATACGCAGTATTTT
CASTYGYGSTDTQYF
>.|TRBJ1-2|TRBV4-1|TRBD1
TGCGCCAGCAGAGGCCGGGACAGGGCTGGCTACACCTTC
CASRGRDRAGYTF
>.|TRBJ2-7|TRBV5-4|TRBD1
TGTGCCAGCAGCTCCGCCGGGACAGGGGGCTACGAGCAGTACTTC
CASSSAGTGGYEQYF
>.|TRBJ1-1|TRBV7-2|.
TGTGCCAGCAGCCTATACAGGGACACTGAAGCTTTCTTT
CASSLYRDTEAFF
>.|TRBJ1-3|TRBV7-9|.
TGTGCCAGCAGCCCAGGGGAACAGGCGTTCCATGGAAACACCATATATTTT
CASSPGEQAFHGNTIYF
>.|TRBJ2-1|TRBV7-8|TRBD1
TGTGCCAGCACTCTTATCAGGGGGAGACATAATGAGCAGTTCTTC
CASTLIRGRHNEQFF
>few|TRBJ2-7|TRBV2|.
TGTGCCAGCAGTGAAGGGACAATGACCTGGGAGCAGTACTTC
CASSEGTMTWEQYF
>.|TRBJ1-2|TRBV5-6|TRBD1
TGTGCCAGCAACCTTATGGACAGGGCAGGTGGCTACACCTTC
CASNLMDRAGGYTF
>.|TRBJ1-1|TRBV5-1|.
TGCGCCAGCAGCTTGGACTCCTCGAACACTGAAGCTTTCTTT
CASSLDSSNTEAFF
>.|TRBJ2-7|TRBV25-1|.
TGTGCCAGCATGGAAACGGGATCGGGGGAGCAGTACTTC
CASMETGSGEQYF
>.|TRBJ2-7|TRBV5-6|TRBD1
TGTGCCAGCAGCCGCACAAACTCGGACAGGAATCCCTACGAGCAGTACTTC
CASSRTNSDRNPYEQYF
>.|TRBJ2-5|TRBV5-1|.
TGCGCCAGCAGCTTGGCACGACAGCAAGAGACCCAGTACTTC
CASSLARQQETQYF
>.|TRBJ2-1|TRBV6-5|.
TGTGCCAGCAGTTACGGGCTGATGCAGTTCTTC
CASSYGLMQFF
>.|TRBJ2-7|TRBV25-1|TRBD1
TGTGCCAGCAATAACAGGGGCGAGCAGTACTTC
CASNNRGEQYF
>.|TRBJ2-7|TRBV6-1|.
TGTGCCATCGGGGGGACAAGCATCTCCTACGAGCAGTACTTC
CAIGGTSISYEQYF
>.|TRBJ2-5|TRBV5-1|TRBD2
TGCGCCAGCAGCTTGGCGGGGGGGCGAGAGACCCAGTACTTC
CASSLAGGRETQYF
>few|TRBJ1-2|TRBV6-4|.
TGTGCCAGCAGTGACTCTTTGTCGTATGGCTACACCTTC
CASSDSLSYGYTF
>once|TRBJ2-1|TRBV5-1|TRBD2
TGCGCCAGCAGCTCTAGGCCAATTTCCGGCACTAGCGGTGCCGACAATGAGCAGTTCTTC
CASSSRPISGTSGADNEQFF
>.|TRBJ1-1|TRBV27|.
TGTGCCAGCAGTTTTAACGGGAACACTGAAGCTTTCTTT
CASSFNGNTEAFF
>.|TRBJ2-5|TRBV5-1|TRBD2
TGCGCCAGCAGCCGGCCGGGACTAGCGGAAGAGACCCAGTACTTC
CASSRPGLAEETQYF
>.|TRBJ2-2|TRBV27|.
TGTGCCAGCATGATCGAGGCCGGCTCCGGGGAGCTGTTTTTT
CASMIEAGSGELFF
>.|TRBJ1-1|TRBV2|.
TGTGCCAGCAACCCTCTAAGGAGGGGCCCTGAAGCTTTCTTT
CASNPLRRGPEAFF